These T cell receptor beta chains were read from a single sample in a study of CD8 T cells in Susac syndrome. TCRdb used MiXCR to reprocess the immunoSEQ multiplex PCR reads, holding one entry per CDR3 protein. In the table there are 150,000 to 200,000 distinct CDR3 sequences, approximately 93% of which are singletons. Sequencing was done on a sample of CD4+ T cells from PBMCs. The receptor set was obtained from a human donor in good health. CDR3s include the opening cysteine and the closing phenylalanine or tryptophan. D genes are given only for firm matches. Size tells how often a clone was seen (once, few, many) or the class of an expanded clone, and some rows leave it out.

TRBV9	.	TRBJ2-5	.	CASSVEPTGSLRETQYF	TGTGCCAGCAGCGTAGAGCCGACAGGTTCCCTCCGAGAGACCCAGTACTTC
TRBV19	.	TRBJ1-1	.	CASTYRMNTEAFF	TGTGCCAGTACCTACAGGATGAACACTGAAGCTTTCTTT
TRBV18	.	TRBJ1-3	.	CASSPGTNSGNTIYF	TGTGCCAGCTCACCAGGGACAAACTCTGGAAACACCATATATTTT
TRBV6-6	.	TRBJ2-6	.	CASCGIERSGANVLTF	TGTGCCAGCTGCGGGATTGAGCGCTCTGGGGCCAACGTCCTGACTTTC
TRBV28	.	TRBJ1-1	.	CASSPSWVRNTEAFF	TGTGCCAGCAGTCCCTCATGGGTCAGGAACACTGAAGCTTTCTTT
TRBV7-3	.	TRBJ2-5	.	CASSYTGLETQYF	TGTGCCAGCAGCTACACAGGGCTGGAGACCCAGTACTTC
TRBV7-9	.	TRBJ1-4	TRBD1	CASSLSQGLTNEKLFF	TGTGCCAGCAGCTTATCACAGGGGTTGACTAATGAAAAACTGTTTTTT
TRBV7-3	.	TRBJ1-6	.	CASSAFGGRDSPLHF	TGTGCCAGCAGCGCCTTTGGGGGCCGGGATTCACCCCTCCACTTT
TRBV28	.	TRBJ2-2	TRBD1	CASSFGTGGTGELFF	TGTGCCAGCAGTTTTGGGACAGGGGGTACCGGGGAGCTGTTTTTT
TRBV5-1	.	TRBJ2-5	.	CASTLAPGLGETQYF	TGCGCCAGCACCCTGGCCCCCGGGTTGGGCGAGACCCAGTACTTC
TRBV20-1	.	TRBJ2-1	TRBD2	CSGAGGRNEQFF	TGCAGTGGGGCGGGGGGGCGCAATGAGCAGTTCTTC
TRBV24-1	.	TRBJ1-5	.	CATSDPGPERPQHF	TGTGCCACCAGTGACCCAGGGCCCGAACGGCCCCAGCATTTT
TRBV6-2/TRBV6-3	.	TRBJ1-5	.	CASSYPRAIGNQPQHF	TGTGCCAGCAGTTACCCCAGGGCCATTGGGAATCAGCCCCAGCATTTT
TRBV7-8	.	TRBJ1-2	.	CASSLSGRGSNYGYTF	TGTGCCAGCAGCTTAAGTGGCCGAGGGTCTAACTATGGCTACACCTTC
TRBV30	.	TRBJ1-3	.	CAWSTGNTIYF	TGTGCCTGGAGTACCGGAAACACCATATATTTT
TRBV11-2	.	TRBJ1-1	TRBD1	CASRATWGQTLDTEAFF	TGTGCCAGCAGGGCCACGTGGGGACAGACCTTGGACACTGAAGCTTTCTTT
TRBV7-2	.	TRBJ2-3	.	CASSPINTQYF	TGTGCCAGCAGCCCTATAAATACGCAGTATTTT
TRBV6-6	.	TRBJ2-2	.	CASSGGTPNTGELFF	TGTGCCAGCAGTGGGGGGACCCCGAACACCGGGGAGCTGTTTTTT
TRBV29-1	.	TRBJ1-2	.	CSVVGGANYGYTF	TGCAGCGTTGTCGGGGGGGCAAACTATGGCTACACCTTC
TRBV12-3/TRBV12-4	once	TRBJ1-2	.	CASSLSQGLNYGYTF	TGTGCCAGCAGTTTATCCCAGGGGTTAAACTATGGCTACACCTTC